The clone carrying this T cell receptor beta chain was detected only a few times. Its target is not known. This was the immunoSEQ v3 assay. Each library reached about 2 million read pairs, or about 4.5-6.5 million at deep level. Profiling relied on immunoSEQ multiplex PCR, and the TCRdb table lists in-frame clones only, not all of them. In the table there are 55,000 to 60,000 clones, less than 85% of which are singletons. This CDR3 spans 13 amino acids. Trimming took off 2 bases at V and 0 bases at J, with 5 bases between the two ends. In germline, CDR1 is MRHNA, CDR2 SNTAGT. This sample is drawn from a study of TIL therapy for anti-PD-1-resistant metastatic lung cancer. Overall study results and limits: After infusion, TIL clonotypes partly replaced peripheral T cells and declined over months. Treatment-naive, never-smoker and oncogene-addicted patients were overrepresented in this highly selected cohort.

Time point of the sample: pre-treatment sample, taken before nivolumab and TIL therapy. V is TRBV6-4 and J is TRBJ2-7; D ambiguous. This clonotype originated in a person between 25 and 79 years old with non-small cell lung cancer. The starting material was blood, obtained at baseline. In nucleotides, the CDR3 is TGTGCCAGCAGTGACATCTACTCCTACGAGCAGTACTTC. This sequence encodes CASSDIYSYEQYF.